The clone carrying this T cell receptor beta chain was counted only a few times. As yet, its antigen is unknown. Trimming took 5 bases from V and 0 from J, leaving 11 bases between them. There are 14 residues in the CDR3. Germline V gives CDR1 MNHEY, CDR2 SMNVEV (reference sequence). The data were taken from a study of beta chain features in type 1 diabetes. Findings of the study overall: Across all four CD4+ subsets, people with type 1 diabetes showed modestly shorter TCRB CDR3s. Reads derived from cDNA could over-represent cells showing high TCR expression. More deletions and fewer insertions at VDJ junctions were found in patients with type 1 diabetes.

Expressed TCRB transcripts were sequenced after all isolated RNA was converted to cDNA. Here immunoSEQ multiplex PCR was the method, and the copy in TCRdb shows in-frame clones only, minus some. The sample carries more than 300,000 clones, around 9.6% recorded once. The receptor comes from a man younger than 40 with type 1 diabetes. Sample: central memory CD4+ T cells from blood. The chain is built from TRBV27 and TRBJ2-7, with D unresolved. This chain's CDR3 is CASSARSDSYEQYF. CDR3 sequence (DNA): TGTGCCAGCAGTGCACGGTCAGACTCCTACGAGCAGTACTTC.